Listed here is a single TCR beta chain. Antigen: not known. This specimen comes from a study of shared clonotypes between healthy human individuals. Overall study findings and caveats: Generation probabilities of non-shared clonotypes were lower (relative to those shared by all four donors). Around 5.4% of naive CD4 clonotypes were common to four donors. An anticipated effect of sequencing depth on clonotype sharing among donors was recognized. On the whole, naive subsets had larger estimated richness than memory subsets had.

The CDR3 extends over 15 amino acids. Germline-derived CDR1 and CDR2 are MGHRA and YSYEKL. The V segment lost 4 bases and the J segment 7 bases; nucleotides outside the gene matches: 11. Sequenced by immunoSEQ multiplex PCR; TCRdb stores in-frame clones only, minus some. The sample carries 760,000 or so clones, 96% recorded once. CD45RO-negative CD8 cells positively selected for CCR7 made up the naive population, which excluded terminally differentiated effector memory CD45RA+ cells. The chain carries TRBV4-1 and TRBJ2-7; 9 bases are shared with TRBD1. The sequence derives from a man aged 30 to 39 in good health. The sequencing sample was made of naive CD8+ T cells sorted from blood. The DNA for the CDR3 is TGCGCCAGCAGCCCCCTCGGGACAGGGATGGATGAGCAGTACTTC. This encodes CASSPLGTGMDEQYF.